This TCR beta chain was sequenced in a study of T cell clonotyping in hematopoietic cell transplantation. This clone appeared a single time. The antigen is unknown. General study results and limits: Higher Inverse Simpson Index values in graft donor and pretransplant recipient predicted broader posttransplant TCR diversity. Pathologically expanded recipient clonotypes increased progressively from day 30 to day 180 as diversity fell.

The method was immunoSEQ multiplex PCR; TCRdb's version includes in-frame clones alone and lacks a portion of them. This table has 7,000 or so clones, roughly 89% appearing once. The specimen was PBMCs, collected 100 days after allogeneic stem cell transplant. This TCR came from a male patient aged 45-60 years who had an allogeneic stem cell transplant from a related donor, so the T cells may come from the graft donor. Some clones in this sample may be carry-over from other donors' samples.

The CDR3 nucleotides are TGTGCCAGCAGCTTAGAGTCGGTAGGACATGGCTACACCTTC. It yields the protein CASSLESVGHGYTF. The chain joins TRBV7-6 to TRBJ1-2; no clear D. CDR3 length: 14 amino acids. Germline loops: CDR1 SGHVS, CDR2 FNYEAQ. Trimming pared 1 base from V and 6 bases from J, leaving 12 bases between.